A selection of T cell receptor beta chains follows, all from one sample in a study of T cell responses to AZD1222 COVID-19 vaccine. Sequencing used immunoSEQ multiplex PCR; TCRdb keeps in-frame clones, though not all of them. Here the sample spans about 200,000 clones, around 94% being singletons. Here the sequenced sample was peripheral blood, taken 28 days after the second dose of the MenACWY control vaccine. The origin of the receptors is an adult who received the MenACWY meningococcal vaccine as a control. Each CDR3 is given with its conserved first and last residue. A D gene is named only where the DNA matches it firmly. Clone size, where shown, is once, few, many, or a class for clones that have expanded.

TRBD1	TRBV5-1	NA	TRBJ2-1	CASSGDRDNEQFF	TGCGCCAGCAGCGGGGACAGGGACAATGAGCAGTTCTTC
NA	TRBV21-1	NA	TRBJ1-1	CASSKDHLTGVDTEAFF	TGTGCCAGCAGCAAAGACCACCTCACGGGTGTCGACACTGAAGCTTTCTTT
NA	TRBV19	NA	TRBJ1-3	CASSIVDSRNTIYF	TGTGCCAGTAGTATAGTCGACAGTCGAAACACCATATATTTT
NA	TRBV18	NA	TRBJ1-1	CASSLTDTEAFF	TGTGCCAGCTCACTAACGGACACTGAAGCTTTCTTT
NA	TRBV28	NA	TRBJ1-5	CASSLPSGGNQPQHF	TGTGCCAGCAGTTTACCATCTGGGGGCAATCAGCCCCAGCATTTT
TRBD2	TRBV27	NA	TRBJ2-1	CASASGGGSYNEQFF	TGTGCCAGCGCAAGCGGGGGAGGCTCCTACAATGAGCAGTTCTTC
TRBD1	TRBV10-3	once	TRBJ2-7	CAIRDAGTGTYEQYF	TGTGCCATCAGAGACGCCGGGACAGGGACCTACGAGCAGTACTTC
NA	TRBV3-1/TRBV3-2	once	TRBJ1-5	CASSQSRDQPQHF	TGTGCCAGCAGCCAATCCAGGGATCAGCCCCAGCATTTT
TRBD1	TRBV9	NA	TRBJ1-1	CASSVVSDRGEAFF	TGTGCCAGCAGCGTAGTCAGCGACAGGGGTGAAGCTTTCTTT
NA	TRBV3-1/TRBV3-2	NA	TRBJ2-7	CASSQEGTQWEQYF	TGTGCCAGCAGCCAAGAGGGGACCCAATGGGAGCAGTACTTC
NA	TRBV7-2	NA	TRBJ2-1	CASAPSGPDNEQFF	TGTGCCAGCGCCCCTTCGGGCCCAGACAATGAGCAGTTCTTC
TRBD2	TRBV5-6	once	TRBJ2-7	CASSPAGYYEQYF	TGTGCCAGCAGCCCAGCGGGGTACTACGAGCAGTACTTC
TRBD2	TRBV28	NA	TRBJ2-1	CASSLYLSPRLAGRANEQFF	TGTGCCAGCAGTTTATACCTATCCCCCCGACTAGCGGGAAGGGCTAATGAGCAGTTCTTC
NA	TRBV5-8	NA	TRBJ1-3	CASSFGQGGNTIYF	TGTGCCAGCAGCTTCGGGCAGGGGGGAAACACCATATATTTT
NA	TRBV3-1/TRBV3-2	NA	TRBJ1-2	CASRTLLSTGQPDGYTF	TGTGCCAGCAGAACCCTTCTATCCACTGGACAGCCAGATGGCTACACCTTC
NA	TRBV5-1	NA	TRBJ2-7	CASSAGQLGYEQYF	TGCGCCAGCAGCGCGGGACAGCTGGGTTACGAGCAGTACTTC
NA	TRBV28	NA	TRBJ1-2	CASSLLEGPQGYGANYGYTF	TGTGCCAGCAGTTTATTGGAGGGACCTCAGGGCTATGGGGCTAACTATGGCTACACCTTC
NA	TRBV30	NA	TRBJ1-4	CAWRGPAEKLFF	TGTGCCTGGCGGGGCCCTGCTGAAAAACTGTTTTTT
NA	TRBV6-5	NA	TRBJ1-2	CASSYGGQGLSYGYTF	TGTGCCAGCAGTTACGGGGGGCAGGGATTGAGCTATGGCTACACCTTC
TRBD2	TRBV27	NA	TRBJ2-7	CASSLSLAGNYEQYF	TGTGCCAGCAGTTTATCCCTAGCGGGAAATTACGAGCAGTACTTC
TRBD1	TRBV29-1	NA	TRBJ2-7	CSVSGQGSYEQYF	TGCAGCGTTTCCGGACAGGGGTCCTACGAGCAGTACTTC
TRBD1	TRBV6-1	NA	TRBJ2-1	CASSEPGQGSYNEQFF	TGTGCCAGCAGCGAACCGGGACAGGGGTCCTACAATGAGCAGTTCTTC
NA	TRBV7-2	NA	TRBJ2-7	CASSLAVQGGYEQYF	TGTGCCAGCAGCTTAGCGGTACAGGGCGGCTACGAGCAGTACTTC
TRBD1	TRBV2	NA	TRBJ2-5	CASSGDSQETQYF	TGTGCCAGCAGTGGGGACAGCCAAGAGACCCAGTACTTC
NA	TRBV7-9	NA	TRBJ1-1	CASSLGMNTEAFF	TGTGCCAGCAGCTTGGGAATGAACACTGAAGCTTTCTTT
NA	TRBV24-1	NA	TRBJ2-3	CATSDILGDTQYF	TGTGCCACCAGTGACATACTGGGAGATACGCAGTATTTT
TRBD1	TRBV6-1	NA	TRBJ1-5	CASSEAGQGAGQPQHF	TGTGCCAGCAGTGAAGCGGGGCAGGGGGCCGGGCAGCCCCAGCATTTT
NA	TRBV28	NA	TRBJ1-5	CASARDSNQPQHF	TGTGCCAGTGCACGGGATAGCAATCAGCCCCAGCATTTT
NA	TRBV30	NA	TRBJ2-5	CASHPRSGVETQYF	TGTGCCTCCCACCCGAGGTCAGGGGTGGAGACCCAGTACTTC
NA	TRBV10-1	NA	TRBJ1-5	CASRVSERHPTDDQPQHF	TGCGCCAGCAGGGTGTCAGAGAGACACCCGACCGATGATCAGCCCCAGCATTTT
TRBD1	TRBV11-1	once	TRBJ2-7	CASSLRKGTGVYEQYF	TGTGCCAGCAGCCTTAGGAAAGGGACAGGGGTTTACGAGCAGTACTTC
TRBD1	TRBV28	NA	TRBJ2-7	CASTSPQGQGPYEQYF	TGTGCCAGCACCTCCCCGCAGGGACAGGGTCCCTACGAGCAGTACTTC
TRBD1	TRBV7-9	NA	TRBJ1-4	CASSRDRGYPNEKLFF	TGTGCCAGCAGCCGGGACAGGGGGTACCCTAATGAAAAACTGTTTTTT
NA	TRBV29-1	NA	TRBJ1-2	CSAILGREHTF	TGCAGCGCCATATTGGGGAGGGAACACACCTTC
NA	TRBV19	NA	TRBJ1-1	CASSISIGNTEAFF	TGTGCCAGTAGTATTTCGATCGGGAACACTGAAGCTTTCTTT
TRBD1	TRBV25-1	NA	TRBJ1-2	CASSPGQGDSSYGYTF	TGTGCCAGCAGCCCGGGACAGGGGGATTCTAGCTATGGCTACACCTTC
NA	TRBV6-5	NA	TRBJ2-2	CASLVSNTGELFF	TGTGCCAGCTTGGTCTCGAACACCGGGGAGCTGTTTTTT
NA	TRBV2	NA	TRBJ2-7	CASGIDRSQYF	TGTGCCAGCGGCATCGATCGATCGCAGTACTTC
NA	TRBV19	NA	TRBJ2-1	CASSIDPFSRDGDYNEQFF	TGTGCCAGTAGTATAGACCCCTTCAGCCGGGACGGGGACTACAATGAGCAGTTCTTC
NA	TRBV2	NA	TRBJ2-2	CASSETRTNTGELFF	TGTGCCAGCAGTGAAACTAGGACGAACACCGGGGAGCTGTTTTTT
NA	TRBV27	once	TRBJ2-2	CASSVDSNHHGELFF	TGTGCCAGCAGTGTCGACTCTAACCACCACGGGGAGCTGTTTTTT
NA	TRBV6-5	NA	TRBJ1-5	CASSLQGGGQPQHF	TGTGCCAGCAGCCTACAGGGAGGCGGTCAGCCCCAGCATTTT